Below, one T cell receptor beta chain is given with its context. Antigen unknown. The data belong to a study of OX40 agonist ivuxolimab in advanced cancers. The overall study: Ivuxolimab was delivered to patients intravenously every 2 weeks at doses spanning 0.01 to 10 mg/kg.

Study results and limitations: The study found that CD8+ T cells averaged more expanded clones than CD4+.

Generated by immunoSEQ multiplex PCR, the TCRdb table keeps only in-frame clones and is missing some. The table lists tens of thousands of clones, roughly nine tenths of them singletons. Trimming took off 7 bases at V and 1 base at J, with 9 bases between the two ends. Germline V gives CDR1 MDHEN, CDR2 SYDVKM. The CDR3 contains 13 residues. The sample here was CD4+ or CD8+ T cells sorted from blood, taken in a trial of the OX40 agonist ivuxolimab. The TCR sequence derives from an adult with an advanced solid tumor such as melanoma, head and neck, liver or kidney cancer. V and J are TRBV28 and TRBJ2-3, with D perhaps TRBD1 or TRBD2 (6 bases each). This CDR3 reads CASIRGGTDTQYF. In nucleotides, the CDR3 is TGTGCCAGCATTAGGGGGGGCACAGATACGCAGTATTTT.